This record looks at one T cell receptor (beta chain) sequence and its context. Its antigen is unknown. This sample was included in a study of T-cell reconstitution after alpha-beta-depleted transplantation in children. The study, taken as a whole, reports: Alpha-beta T cells present about two months after transplant were reported to originate from several hundred expanded graft clones. Some patients' high day-60 TCRbeta diversity was traced to surviving recipient T cells and thymic progenitors.

This CDR3 contains 16 residues. Germline assignment: CDR1 MNHEY and CDR2 SVGEGT. V lost 0 bases and J lost 5, with 16 bases in between. The TCRbeta library incorporated unique molecular identifiers. One entry per CDR3 protein results from TCRdb running MiXCR on the PCR reads. The sample includes fewer than 550,000 distinct CDR3 sequences, approximately 10% of them seen just once. The source is a female patient aged 2 to 10 who had a stem cell transplant for aplastic anemia, so the T cells may come from the graft donor. V is TRBV6-2 or TRBV6-3 and J is TRBJ1-1; D not resolved. Sequenced here: PBMCs, mostly from graft donor cells, sampled 180 days after TCRalphabeta/CD19-depleted stem cell transplant. The CDR3 spells CASSYSNFWVRTEAFF. DNA for the CDR3: TGTGCCAGCAGTTACTCGAATTTTTGGGTTAGGACTGAAGCTTTCTTT.